These 21 T cell receptor beta chains originate from one sample sequenced in a study of CD8+ T cells in alopecia areata. The sequencing template was cDNA reverse transcribed from extracted RNA. TCRdb's table, derived via immunoSEQ multiplex PCR, lists solely in-frame clones and lacks some. The repertoire consists of around 100,000 clones, none detected only once. The specimen was lesional skin. The receptors stem from a C3H/HeJ mouse with alopecia areata. The MHC haplotype of this mouse line is H2-k.

Of note for this clone: The listed genes are named as in mouse. The read terminates 4 residues before the CDR3 end, so the remaining end is supplied by the germline J gene. The chain is built from TRBV31 and TRBJ2-7; TRBD1 is a possible D gene (6 bases). Germline values: CDR1 GKSSPN, CDR2 SITVG. Trimming left V 0 bases short and J 0 bases short, with 9 bases between. This CDR3 is 14 amino acids long. This chain's CDR3 is CAWSLGQSSYEQYF. CDR3 DNA, as far as it was read: TGTGCCTGGAGTCTAGGACAGAGCTCCTAT.

There are a few counts of this clone. Gene names are mouse gene names. Read coverage stops 4 residues before the CDR3 terminus; the germline J gene supplies the remainder. This chain links TRBV13-1 with TRBJ2-3, with D tentatively TRBD2 (5 bases). The CDR3 runs to 16 residues. Germline V gene data show CDR1 as NSHNY and CDR2 as SYGAGN. V was trimmed by 4 bases and J by 3 bases, leaving 18 bases between them. The CDR3 sequence is CASSLRLSGGAETLYF. CDR3 DNA (partial): TGTGCCAGCAGTCTCCGACTGAGTGGAGGAGCAGAA.

On this clone itself: The listed genes are named as in mouse. The CDR3 extends 4 residues past the end of the read, so its final part is completed from the germline J gene. The rearrangement links TRBV19 to TRBJ2-3, with TRBD1 matching over 9 bases. This CDR3 region has 15 residues. The germline V gene encodes CDR1 FNHDT and CDR2 SITEND (reference sequence). Trimming at V came to 1 base and at J to 3 bases, leaving 3 bases not matched to a gene. The CDR3 protein is CASSITGGWAETLYF. The covered CDR3 bases are TGTGCCAGCAGTATAACAGGGGGCTGGGCAGAA.

Concerning this clone itself: The genes are named according to mouse. The sequence runs out 4 residues before the end of the CDR3; the remainder is reconstructed from the germline J gene. This rearrangement joins TRBV19 to TRBJ2-7, with TRBD1 as a possible D gene (6 bases). Germline V gives CDR1 FNHDT, CDR2 SITEND (reference sequence). The CDR3 runs to 14 residues. CDR3 protein: CASSIGTEEYEQYF. Incomplete CDR3 DNA: TGTGCCAGCAGTATAGGGACAGAAGAATAT.

Regarding this clone: Mouse germline and gene names are used. The read comes to an end 4 residues before the CDR3 does, leaving the germline J gene to fill in the end. The chain couples TRBV1 to TRBJ2-3; perhaps TRBD1 as D (6 bases). Germline V lookup: CDR1 NSQYPW, CDR2 LRSPGD (reference sequence). This CDR3 contains 15 residues. CDR3 bases read: TGCACCTGCAGTGGTCAGGGGAAAGAAGGAGAA. This gives the protein CTCSGQGKEGE. The complete CDR3 reads CTCSGQGKEGETLYF.

There are a few counts of this clone. Gene labels here are mouse ones. The CDR3 is cut off 4 residues early in the read; its end comes from the germline J gene. The V call is TRBV13-3, the J call TRBJ1-1, with 10 bases fitting TRBD1. V dropped 2 bases and J dropped 3; count of bases not matched to a gene: 4. The CDR3 has 15 amino acids. The germline CDR1 and CDR2 sequences are NNHDY and SYVADS. The CDR3 is CASSEGQGRDTEVFF. The part of the CDR3 DNA that was read is TGTGCCAGCAGTGAGGGACAGGGGCGGGACACA.

Details on this clone: Gene and germline names: mouse. The read ends 4 residues shy of where the CDR3 ends; the end is completed using the germline J gene. V is TRBV19 and J is TRBJ1-1; 9 positions agree with TRBD1. Per germline, CDR1 FNHDT and CDR2 SITEND (reference sequence). The CDR3 has 15 amino acids. Trimming cost V 6 bases and J 1 base; bases outside gene matches: 7. Partial CDR3 DNA: TGTGCCAGCACCCCGGGACAGGGACAAAACACA. It codes for CASTPGQGQNT. Given in full, the CDR3 is CASTPGQGQNTEVFF.

This clone has ten or more counts. Gene labels here are mouse ones. The read falls 4 residues short of the CDR3 end, and the missing part is taken from the germline J gene. This rearrangement joins TRBV13-3 to TRBJ2-1; 13 positions agree with TRBD2. Germline V CDR1 and CDR2: NNHDY, SYVADS. With V trimmed by 3 bases and J by 5 bases, 5 bases remained unmatched. The CDR3 extends over 16 amino acids. CDR3 DNA, as far as it was read: TGTGCCAGCAGTGCGCGGGACTGGGGGGGAAATGCT. Translated, it gives CASSARDWGGNA. The whole CDR3 sequence is CASSARDWGGNAEQFF.

This clone was detected only a few times. Any gene name here is a mouse gene name. Read coverage stops 4 residues before the CDR3 terminus; the germline J gene supplies the remainder. The chain links TRBV13-3 to TRBJ2-3; tentative D call: TRBD1 (6 bases). This CDR3 comprises 15 residues. The V gene's germline CDR1 is NNHDY and CDR2 SYVADS. With 3 bases removed from V and 0 bases from J, the gap between germline ends came to 11 bases. CDR3 bases read: TGTGCCAGCAGTGGCCGGGACAAAAGTGCAGAA. As protein: CASSGRDKSAE. The CDR3, in full, reads CASSGRDKSAETLYF.

Note on this clone: The genes and germline here are from mouse. The CDR3 end falls 4 residues outside the read, so it is completed with the germline J gene. The V and J genes are TRBV19 and TRBJ2-1, with 7 nucleotides matching TRBD2. CDR3 length: 15 amino acids. CDR1 and CDR2 (germline): FNHDT, SITEND (reference sequence). The V segment lost 5 bases and the J segment 2 bases; nucleotides outside the gene matches: 7. CDR3 sequence reads: CASRFNWGYYAEQFF. CDR3 DNA, as far as it was read: TGTGCCAGCAGATTCAACTGGGGATACTATGCT. The whole variable domain, filled in from reference TRBV19 and TRBJ2-1, reads GGIITQTPKFLIGQEGQKLTLKCQQNFNHDTMYWYRQDSGKGLRLIYYSITENDLQKGDLSEGYDASREKKSSFSLTVTSAQKNEMAVFLCASRFNWGYYAEQFFGPGTRLTVL.

Of note for this clone: The gene names here belong to mouse. The observed sequence ends 4 residues before the CDR3 terminus, with the missing tail filled in from the germline J gene. The chain employs TRBV13-3 and TRBJ2-7; D perhaps matches TRBD1 (5 bases). Germline CDR1 and CDR2: NNHDY and SYVADS. The CDR3 totals 14 residues. The CDR3 sequence is CASSSRGGGYEQYF. The CDR3 DNA, read in part, is TGTGCCAGCAGTTCTAGGGGAGGAGGTTAT.

Concerning this clone: Mouse gene names apply. The read finishes 4 residues shy of the CDR3 end, and the germline J gene is used to complete it. This chain connects TRBV1 to TRBJ1-4, with D unresolved. The CDR3 extends over 14 amino acids. Germline V gene data show CDR1 as NSQYPW and CDR2 as LRSPGD (reference sequence). The germline V and J ends were trimmed by 0 bases and 2 bases, with 4 bases remaining between them. The CDR3: CTCSAELSNERLFF. The part of the CDR3 DNA that was read is TGCACCTGCAGTGCAGAACTGTCCAACGAA.

A few counts support this clone. Any gene name here is a mouse gene name. The CDR3 end falls 4 residues outside the read, so it is completed with the germline J gene. The rearrangement uses TRBV1 and TRBJ2-1; TRBD1 might be the D (6 bases). Per the germline V gene, CDR1 is NSQYPW and CDR2 is LRSPGD (reference sequence). Trimming cost V 0 bases and J 5 bases, with 11 bases left between them. The CDR3 totals 15 residues. CDR3 residues: CTCSADAGTNAEQFF. CDR3 DNA (partial): TGCACCTGCAGTGCAGATGCCGGGACAAATGCT.

There are many counts of this clone. The genes and germline here are from mouse. The read finishes 4 residues shy of the CDR3 end, and the germline J gene is used to complete it. The chain combines TRBV13-3 with TRBJ2-1; D uncertain. Germline loops: CDR1 NNHDY, CDR2 SYVADS. This CDR3 has 12 amino acids. The covered CDR3 bases are TGTGCCAGCAGTGAGCAGGTTTCT. Its protein is CASSEQVS. The full CDR3 protein is CASSEQVSEQFF.

Regarding this clone: Germline and genes here are mouse. The missing CDR3 end, 4 residues past where the read stops, is filled in from the germline J gene. V is TRBV1 and J is TRBJ2-7; TRBD1 might be the D (5 bases). The germline V gene encodes CDR1 NSQYPW and CDR2 LRSPGD (reference sequence). The V gene lost 3 bases and the J gene lost 0 bases, with 12 bases spanning the gap. CDR3 length: 15 residues. The CDR3 region is CTCSAAGQLSYEQYF. The CDR3 bases that were read are TGCACCTGCAGTGCGGCCGGACAACTCTCCTAT.

This clone was seen many times. All gene names here are mouse names. The CDR3 end lies 4 residues beyond the end of the read and is filled in from the germline J gene. J is TRBJ2-2 and V is TRBV13-3; D might be TRBD2 (7 bases). This CDR3 comprises 15 residues. From germline, CDR1 is NNHDY and CDR2 SYVADS. Deletions cut 0 bases from V and 4 bases from J, with 10 bases between. CDR3 sequence reads: CASSDGGGLTGQLYF. The DNA read from the CDR3 is TGTGCCAGCAGTGATGGTGGGGGGCTCACCGGG.

This clone turned up a few times. Gene names refer to mouse genes. The read comes to an end 4 residues before the CDR3 does, leaving the germline J gene to fill in the end. The chain carries TRBV13-2 and TRBJ2-7, with D unclear. This CDR3 has 12 residues. The V end lost 2 bases, the J end lost 3 bases, and 6 bases lay between the germline ends. Germline V gives CDR1 NNHNN, CDR2 SYGAGS (reference sequence). The CDR3 sequence is CASGEQHYEQYF. The covered CDR3 bases are TGTGCCAGCGGTGAACAGCACTAT.

For this clone: Gene names and germline refer to mouse. The observed sequence ends 4 residues before the CDR3 terminus, with the missing tail filled in from the germline J gene. The genes are TRBV14 and TRBJ2-5, with 9 bases that match TRBD1. J lost 3 bases, V lost 2 bases, and 4 bases had no gene match. Germline V gene sequence: CDR1 SGHDT, CDR2 FRDEAV. The CDR3 length is 15 residues. The CDR3 reads CASSFIGQGQDTQYF. The CDR3 DNA, read in part, is TGTGCCAGCAGTTTTATCGGACAGGGGCAAGAC.

This clone appeared a few times. Gene names are the mouse ones. Read sequence stops 4 residues before the CDR3 end, and the germline J gene provides the missing end. The V gene is TRBV13-3, the J gene TRBJ1-1; D possibly corresponds to TRBD1 (6 bases). CDR1 and CDR2 (germline): NNHDY, SYVADS. The CDR3 covers 15 residues. V shed 0 bases and J shed 4 bases, with 13 bases lying between them. Incomplete CDR3 DNA: TGTGCCAGCAGTGATGAAGGGGGAGTGGGCACA. Translating it yields CASSDEGGVGT. In full, the CDR3 reads CASSDEGGVGTEVFF.

This clone was counted between two and nine times. Each gene name is a mouse one. The sequence runs out 4 residues before the end of the CDR3; the remainder is reconstructed from the germline J gene. V usage is TRBV13-3 and J usage is TRBJ2-3; the match to TRBD2 covers 14 bases. Germline V lookup: CDR1 NNHDY, CDR2 SYVADS. J gave up 2 bases and V 3 bases, and 8 bases lay outside the gene matches. The CDR3 has 18 residues. CDR3 amino acids: CASSVGTGGARDAETLYF. The part of the CDR3 DNA that was read is TGTGCCAGCAGTGTTGGGACTGGGGGGGCGCGAGATGCAGAA.

This clone was observed a few times. Mouse germline and gene names are used. The DNA ends 4 residues before the CDR3 does, and the rest of the CDR3 is filled in from the germline J gene. The J gene is TRBJ1-1, the V gene TRBV13-1; 7 bases align to TRBD1. Germline assignment: CDR1 NSHNY and CDR2 SYGAGN. V shed 0 bases, J shed 1 base, and the junction held 6 bases outside the gene matches. CDR3 length: 16 residues. Partial CDR3 DNA: TGTGCCAGCAGTGATGCAAGACAGGGTGGAAACACA. This gives the protein CASSDARQGGNT. The whole CDR3 protein reads CASSDARQGGNTEVFF.